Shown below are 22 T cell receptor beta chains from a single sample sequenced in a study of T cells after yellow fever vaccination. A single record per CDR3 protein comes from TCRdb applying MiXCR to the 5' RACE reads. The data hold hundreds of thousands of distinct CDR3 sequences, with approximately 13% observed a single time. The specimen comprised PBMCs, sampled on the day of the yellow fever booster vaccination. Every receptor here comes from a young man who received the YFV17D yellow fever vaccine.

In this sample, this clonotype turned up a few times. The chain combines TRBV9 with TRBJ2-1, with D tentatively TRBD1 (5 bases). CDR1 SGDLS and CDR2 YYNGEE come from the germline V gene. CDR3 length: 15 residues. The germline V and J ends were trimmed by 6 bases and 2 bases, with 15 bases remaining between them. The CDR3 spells CASTRGSTPYNEQFF. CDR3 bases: TGTGCCAGCACTAGGGGTAGCACCCCCTACAATGAGCAGTTCTTC.

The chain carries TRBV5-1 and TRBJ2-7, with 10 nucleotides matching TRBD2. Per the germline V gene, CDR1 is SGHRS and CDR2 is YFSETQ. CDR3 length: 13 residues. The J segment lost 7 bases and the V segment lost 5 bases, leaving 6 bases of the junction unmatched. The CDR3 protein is CASRGLAGEEQYF. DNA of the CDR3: TGCGCCAGCAGGGGGCTAGCGGGAGAGGAGCAGTACTTC. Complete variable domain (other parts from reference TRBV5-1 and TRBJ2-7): KAGVTQTPRYLIKTRGQQVTLSCSPISGHRSVSWYQQTPGQGLQFLFEYFSETQRNKGNFPGRFSGRQFSNSRSEMNVSTLELGDSALYLCASRGLAGEEQYFGPGTRLTVT.

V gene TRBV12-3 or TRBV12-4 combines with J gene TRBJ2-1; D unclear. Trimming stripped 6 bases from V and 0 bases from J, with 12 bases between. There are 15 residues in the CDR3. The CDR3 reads CASRKTTSSYNEQFF. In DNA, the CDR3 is TGTGCCAGCAGGAAAACAACAAGCTCCTACAATGAGCAGTTCTTC.

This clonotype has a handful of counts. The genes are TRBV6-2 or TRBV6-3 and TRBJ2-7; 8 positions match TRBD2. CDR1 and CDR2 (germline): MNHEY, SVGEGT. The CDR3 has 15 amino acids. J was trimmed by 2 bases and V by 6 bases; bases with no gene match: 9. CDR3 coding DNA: TGTGCCAGCAGCAGTGGTAGCGGGACTACCTACGAGCAGTACTTC. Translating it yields CASSSGSGTTYEQYF.

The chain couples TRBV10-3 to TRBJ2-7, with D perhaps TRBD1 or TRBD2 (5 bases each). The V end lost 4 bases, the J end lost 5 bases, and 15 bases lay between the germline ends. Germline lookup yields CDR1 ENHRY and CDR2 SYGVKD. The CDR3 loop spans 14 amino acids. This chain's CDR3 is CAISGPGTLDEQYF. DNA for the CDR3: TGTGCCATCAGTGGGCCCGGGACCCTCGACGAGCAGTACTTC.

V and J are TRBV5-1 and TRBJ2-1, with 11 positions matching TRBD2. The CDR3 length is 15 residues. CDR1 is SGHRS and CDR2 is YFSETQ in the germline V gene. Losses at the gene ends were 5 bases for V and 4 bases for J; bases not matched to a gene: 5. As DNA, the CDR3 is TGCGCCAGCAGTACACTAGCGGGAGAATACAATGAGCAGTTCTTC. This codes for CASSTLAGEYNEQFF.

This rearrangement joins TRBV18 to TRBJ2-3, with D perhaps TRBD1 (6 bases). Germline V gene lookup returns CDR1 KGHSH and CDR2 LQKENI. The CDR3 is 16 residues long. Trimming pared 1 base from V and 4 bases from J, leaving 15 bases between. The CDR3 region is CASSPQIQGRADTQYF. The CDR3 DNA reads TGTGCCAGCTCACCACAGATACAGGGCCGGGCAGATACGCAGTATTTT.

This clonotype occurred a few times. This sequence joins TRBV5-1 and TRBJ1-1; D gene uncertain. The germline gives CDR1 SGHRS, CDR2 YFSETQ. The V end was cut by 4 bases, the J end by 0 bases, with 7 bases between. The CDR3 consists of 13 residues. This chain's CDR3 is CASSERMNTEAFF. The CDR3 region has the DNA TGCGCCAGCAGCGAAAGGATGAACACTGAAGCTTTCTTT.

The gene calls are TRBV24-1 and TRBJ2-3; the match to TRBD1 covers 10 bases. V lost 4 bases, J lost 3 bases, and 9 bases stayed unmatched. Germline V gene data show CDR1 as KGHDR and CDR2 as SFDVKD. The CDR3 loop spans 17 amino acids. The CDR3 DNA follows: TGTGCCACCAGTGACCCTCCGGGACAGGGGCTAACAGATACGCAGTATTTT. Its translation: CATSDPPGQGLTDTQYF.

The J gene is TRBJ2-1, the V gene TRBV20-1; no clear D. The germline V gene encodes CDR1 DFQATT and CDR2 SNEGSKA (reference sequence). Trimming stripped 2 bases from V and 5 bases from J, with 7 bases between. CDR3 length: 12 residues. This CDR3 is CSARKRNNEQFF. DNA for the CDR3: TGCAGTGCTAGAAAACGGAACAATGAGCAGTTCTTC.

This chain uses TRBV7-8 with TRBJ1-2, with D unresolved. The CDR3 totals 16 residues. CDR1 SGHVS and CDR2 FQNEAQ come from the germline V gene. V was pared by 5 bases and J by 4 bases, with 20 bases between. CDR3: CASSLGPDVLIYGYTF. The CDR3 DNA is TGTGCCAGCAGCCTAGGACCGGACGTTTTAATCTATGGCTACACCTTC.

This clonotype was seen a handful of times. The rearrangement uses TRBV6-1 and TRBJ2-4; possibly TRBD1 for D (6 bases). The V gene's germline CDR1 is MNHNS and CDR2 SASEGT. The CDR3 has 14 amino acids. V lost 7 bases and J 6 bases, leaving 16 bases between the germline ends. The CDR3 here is CASMSGRGGNIQYF. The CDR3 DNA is TGTGCCAGCATGTCTGGGAGAGGGGGAAACATTCAGTACTTC.

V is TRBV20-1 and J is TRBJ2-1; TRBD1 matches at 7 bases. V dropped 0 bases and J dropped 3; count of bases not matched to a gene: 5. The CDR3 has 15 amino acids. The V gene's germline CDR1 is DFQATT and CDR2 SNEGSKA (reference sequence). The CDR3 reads CSARDRQGVYNEQFF. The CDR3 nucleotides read TGCAGTGCTAGAGATCGGCAGGGGGTCTACAATGAGCAGTTCTTC.

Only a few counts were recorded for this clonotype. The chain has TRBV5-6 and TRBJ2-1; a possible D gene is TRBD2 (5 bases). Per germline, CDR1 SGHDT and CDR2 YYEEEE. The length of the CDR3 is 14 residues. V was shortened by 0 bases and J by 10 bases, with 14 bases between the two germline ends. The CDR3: CASSLASRVQEQFF. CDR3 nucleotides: TGTGCCAGCAGCTTGGCCTCGAGGGTCCAAGAGCAGTTCTTC.

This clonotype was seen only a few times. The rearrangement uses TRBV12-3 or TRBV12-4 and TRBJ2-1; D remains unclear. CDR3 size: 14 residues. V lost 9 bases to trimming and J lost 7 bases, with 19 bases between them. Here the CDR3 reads CASSTGGPPNEQFF. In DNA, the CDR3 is TGTGCCAGTTCGACTGGCGGACCCCCGAATGAGCAGTTCTTC.

The CDR3 bases are TGTGCCAGCAGCTTAGGGGGAGGAGGGGGCAGAGGCTACACCTTC. Protein product: CASSLGGGGGRGYTF. The rearrangement links TRBV7-2 to TRBJ1-2; TRBD1 aligns across 7 bases. The CDR3 runs 15 residues. Trimming cost V 1 base and J 8 bases; bases outside gene matches: 10. CDR1 is SGHTA and CDR2 is FQGNSA in the germline V gene.

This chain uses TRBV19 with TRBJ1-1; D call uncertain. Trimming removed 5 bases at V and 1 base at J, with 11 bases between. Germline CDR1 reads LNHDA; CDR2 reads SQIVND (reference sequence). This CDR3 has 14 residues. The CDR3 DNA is TGTGCCAGTAGTCACGGACCGACGAACACTGAAGCTTTCTTT. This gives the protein CASSHGPTNTEAFF.

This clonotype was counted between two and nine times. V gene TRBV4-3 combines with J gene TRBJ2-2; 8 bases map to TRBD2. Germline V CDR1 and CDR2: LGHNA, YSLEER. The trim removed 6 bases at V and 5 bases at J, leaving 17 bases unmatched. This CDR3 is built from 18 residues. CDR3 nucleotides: TGCGCCAGCAGAGGTTCACTAAGCGGGAGTCTTCGGACCGGGGAGCTGTTTTTT. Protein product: CASRGSLSGSLRTGELFF.

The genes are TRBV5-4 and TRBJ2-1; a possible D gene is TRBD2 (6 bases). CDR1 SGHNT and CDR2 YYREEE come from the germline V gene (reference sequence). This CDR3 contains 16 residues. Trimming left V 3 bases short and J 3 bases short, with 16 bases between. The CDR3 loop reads CASSSSRGFLYNEQFF. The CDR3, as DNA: TGTGCCAGCAGCTCGTCCCGGGGGTTCCTCTACAATGAGCAGTTCTTC.

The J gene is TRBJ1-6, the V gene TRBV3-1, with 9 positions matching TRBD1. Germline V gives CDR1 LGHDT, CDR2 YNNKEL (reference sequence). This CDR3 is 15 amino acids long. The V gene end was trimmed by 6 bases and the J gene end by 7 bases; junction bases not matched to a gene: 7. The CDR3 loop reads CASRETGTGNSPLHF. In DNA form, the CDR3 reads TGTGCCAGCAGAGAAACCGGGACAGGGAATTCACCCCTCCACTTT.

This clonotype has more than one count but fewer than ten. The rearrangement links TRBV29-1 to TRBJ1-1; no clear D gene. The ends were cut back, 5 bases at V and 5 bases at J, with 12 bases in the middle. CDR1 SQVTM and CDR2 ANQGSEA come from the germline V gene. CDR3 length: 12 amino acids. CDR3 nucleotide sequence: TGCAGCGTTAGGATGGCTTTGACTGAAGCTTTCTTT. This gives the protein CSVRMALTEAFF.

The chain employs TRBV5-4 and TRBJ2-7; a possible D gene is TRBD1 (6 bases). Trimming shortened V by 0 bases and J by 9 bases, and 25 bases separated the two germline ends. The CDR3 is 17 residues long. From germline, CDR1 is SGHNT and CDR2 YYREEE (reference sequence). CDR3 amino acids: CASSLDYGQMILPGQYF. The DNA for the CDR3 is TGTGCCAGCAGCTTGGACTACGGACAGATGATTCTACCTGGGCAGTACTTC.